Here is one T cell receptor beta chain with its context. Original processing notes: Amplification from reference gene primers served as the basis for estimated nucleated cell counts. Some clones are missing from TCRdb's copy, which holds only in-frame ones; the method was immunoSEQ multiplex PCR. That table gives V, J and clone size, and the DNA gave D and trimming. The data contain approximately 350,000 clones, roughly 90% of them singletons. These data are taken from a study of blood T cell repertoires in COVID-19. Study in general: The cDNA or gDNA used as material had been derived from T cells, B-cell-depleted T cells, or PBMCs.

In Seattle, patients joined the study during active infection and were tracked longitudinally. V was clipped by 4 bases and J by 8 bases, with 15 bases between them. CDR3 length: 14 residues. Looked up from germline, CDR1 is SGHRS and CDR2 is YFSETQ. The sequenced sample consisted of peripheral blood. The chain recombines TRBV5-1 with TRBJ1-4, with D possibly matching TRBD1 (5 bases). This receptor was taken from a woman in her 70s with COVID-19, enrolled during active disease. In nucleotides, the CDR3 is TGCGCCAGCAGCGCACAGGTGGAGGGGGAAAAACTGTTTTTT. This sequence encodes CASSAQVEGEKLFF.